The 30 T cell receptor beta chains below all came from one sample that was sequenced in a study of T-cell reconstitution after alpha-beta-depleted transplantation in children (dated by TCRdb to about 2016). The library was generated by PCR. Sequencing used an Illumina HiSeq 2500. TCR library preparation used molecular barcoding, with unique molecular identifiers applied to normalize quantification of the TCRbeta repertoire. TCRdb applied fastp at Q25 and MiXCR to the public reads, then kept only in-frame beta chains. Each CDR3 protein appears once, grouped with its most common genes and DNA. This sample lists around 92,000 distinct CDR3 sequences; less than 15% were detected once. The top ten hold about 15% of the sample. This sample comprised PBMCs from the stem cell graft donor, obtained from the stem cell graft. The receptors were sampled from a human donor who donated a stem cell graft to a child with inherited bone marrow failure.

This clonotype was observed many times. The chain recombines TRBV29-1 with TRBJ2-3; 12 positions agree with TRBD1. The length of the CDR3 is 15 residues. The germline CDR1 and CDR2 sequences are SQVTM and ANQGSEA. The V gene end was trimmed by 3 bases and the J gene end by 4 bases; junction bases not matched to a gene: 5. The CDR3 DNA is TGCAGCGTTGACGGGACAGGGGGCCGGTCAGATACGCAGTATTTT. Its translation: CSVDGTGGRSDTQYF.

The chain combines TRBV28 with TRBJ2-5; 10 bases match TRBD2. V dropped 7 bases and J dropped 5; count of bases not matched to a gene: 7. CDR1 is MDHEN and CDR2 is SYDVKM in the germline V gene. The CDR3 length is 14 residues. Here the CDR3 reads CASTLAGAAETQYF. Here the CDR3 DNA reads TGTGCCAGCACCCTAGCGGGAGCCGCGGAGACCCAGTACTTC.

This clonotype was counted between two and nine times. CDR3 residues: CASLGQGASNEQFF. CDR3 coding DNA: TGTGCCAGCCTAGGCCAGGGGGCGAGTAATGAGCAGTTCTTC. This chain links TRBV7-2 with TRBJ2-1, with 8 positions matching TRBD1. V gave up 8 bases and J gave up 7 bases; unmatched junction bases: 10. Germline lookup yields CDR1 SGHTA and CDR2 FQGNSA. There are 14 residues in the CDR3.

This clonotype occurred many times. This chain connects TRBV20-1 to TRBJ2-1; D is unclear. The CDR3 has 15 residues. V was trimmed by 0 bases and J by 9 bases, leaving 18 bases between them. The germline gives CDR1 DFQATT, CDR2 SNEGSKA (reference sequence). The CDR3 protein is CSARENWLGLGEQFF. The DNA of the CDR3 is TGCAGTGCTAGAGAGAATTGGTTAGGTCTCGGTGAGCAGTTCTTC.

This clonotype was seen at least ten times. The CDR3 region is CASTTGQGAVNGYTF. The CDR3 bases are TGCGCCAGCACGACTGGACAGGGGGCTGTAAACGGCTACACCTTC. The V gene is TRBV5-1, the J gene TRBJ1-2; 11 bases agree with TRBD1. CDR1 and CDR2 from the germline V gene are SGHRS and YFSETQ. The CDR3 spans 15 residues. J was trimmed by 8 bases and V by 6 bases; bases with no gene match: 12.

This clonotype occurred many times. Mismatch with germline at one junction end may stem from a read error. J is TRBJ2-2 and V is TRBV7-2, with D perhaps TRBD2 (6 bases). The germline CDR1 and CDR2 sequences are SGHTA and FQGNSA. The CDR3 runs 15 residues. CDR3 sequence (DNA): TGTGCCAGCAGCACCCGGGACTCCTACACCGGGGATCTGTTTTTT. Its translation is CASSTRDSYTGDLFF.

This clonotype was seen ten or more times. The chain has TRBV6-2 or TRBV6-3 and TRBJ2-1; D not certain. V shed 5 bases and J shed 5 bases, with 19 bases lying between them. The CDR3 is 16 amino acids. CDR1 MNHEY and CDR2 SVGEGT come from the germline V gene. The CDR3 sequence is CASSIGGAPIDNEQFF. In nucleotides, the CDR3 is TGTGCCAGCAGTATTGGCGGAGCACCCATCGACAATGAGCAGTTCTTC.

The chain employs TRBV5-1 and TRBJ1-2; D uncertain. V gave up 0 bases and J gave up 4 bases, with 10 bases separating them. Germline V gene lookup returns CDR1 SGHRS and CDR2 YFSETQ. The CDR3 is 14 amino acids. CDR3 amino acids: CASSLAAAAYGYTF. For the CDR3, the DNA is TGCGCCAGCAGCTTGGCCGCGGCAGCCTATGGCTACACCTTC.

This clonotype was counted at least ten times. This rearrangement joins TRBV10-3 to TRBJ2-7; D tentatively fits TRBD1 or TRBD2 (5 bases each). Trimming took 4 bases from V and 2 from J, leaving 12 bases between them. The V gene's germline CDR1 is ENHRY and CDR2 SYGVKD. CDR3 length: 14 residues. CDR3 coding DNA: TGTGCCATCAGTGCCGGGACCGTAGCCTACGAGCAGTACTTC. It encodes CAISAGTVAYEQYF.

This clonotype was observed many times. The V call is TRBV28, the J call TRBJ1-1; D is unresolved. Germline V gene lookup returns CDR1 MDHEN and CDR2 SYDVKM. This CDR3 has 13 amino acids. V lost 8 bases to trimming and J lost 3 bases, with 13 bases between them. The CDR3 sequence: CASPGKEYTEAFF. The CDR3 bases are TGTGCCAGCCCGGGGAAAGAGTACACTGAAGCTTTCTTT.

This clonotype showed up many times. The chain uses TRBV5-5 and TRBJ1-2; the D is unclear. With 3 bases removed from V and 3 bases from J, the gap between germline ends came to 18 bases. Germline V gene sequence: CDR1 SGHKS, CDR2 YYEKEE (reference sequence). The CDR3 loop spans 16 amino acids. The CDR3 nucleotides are TGTGCCAGCAGCTCCGGTCCCGGTGGGGTGGACTATGGCTACACCTTC. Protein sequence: CASSSGPGGVDYGYTF.

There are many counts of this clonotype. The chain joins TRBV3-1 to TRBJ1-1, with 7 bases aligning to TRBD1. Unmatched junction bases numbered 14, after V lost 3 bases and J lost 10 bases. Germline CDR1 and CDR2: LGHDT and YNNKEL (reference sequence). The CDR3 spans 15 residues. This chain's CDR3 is CASSHLGTDSGGAFF. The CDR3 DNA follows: TGTGCCAGCAGCCATCTCGGGACAGACTCAGGGGGAGCTTTCTTT.

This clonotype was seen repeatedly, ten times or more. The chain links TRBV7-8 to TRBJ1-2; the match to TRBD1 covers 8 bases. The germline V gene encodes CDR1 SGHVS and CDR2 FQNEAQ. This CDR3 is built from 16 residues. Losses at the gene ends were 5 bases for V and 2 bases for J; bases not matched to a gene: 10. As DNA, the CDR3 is TGTGCCAGCAGCCCACGGACAGGGACCCAGAACTATGGCTACACCTTC. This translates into CASSPRTGTQNYGYTF.

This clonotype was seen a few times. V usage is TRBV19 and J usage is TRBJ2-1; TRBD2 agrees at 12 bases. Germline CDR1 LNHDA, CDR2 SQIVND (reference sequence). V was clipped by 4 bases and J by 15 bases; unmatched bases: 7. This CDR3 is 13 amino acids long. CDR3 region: CASSNLAGGPGFF. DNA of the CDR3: TGTGCCAGTAGTAACCTAGCGGGGGGGCCAGGGTTCTTC.

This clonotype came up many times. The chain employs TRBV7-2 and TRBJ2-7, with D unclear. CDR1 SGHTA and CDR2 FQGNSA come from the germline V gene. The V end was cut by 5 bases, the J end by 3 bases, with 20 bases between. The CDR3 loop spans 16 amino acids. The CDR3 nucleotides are TGTGCCAGCAGCCCCGTCCGTGGCAGCCAAAGCTACGAGCAGTACTTC. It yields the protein CASSPVRGSQSYEQYF. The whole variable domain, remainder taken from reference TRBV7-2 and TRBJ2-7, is GAGVSQSPSNKVTEKGKDVELRCDPISGHTALYWYRQSLGQGLEFLIYFQGNSAPDKSGLPSDRFSAERTGGSVSTLTIQRTQQEDSAVYLCASSPVRGSQSYEQYFGPGTRLTVT.

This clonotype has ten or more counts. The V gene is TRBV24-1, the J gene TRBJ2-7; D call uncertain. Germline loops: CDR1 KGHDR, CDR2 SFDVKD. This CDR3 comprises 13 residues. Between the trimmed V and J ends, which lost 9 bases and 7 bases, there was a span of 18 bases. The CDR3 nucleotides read TGTGCCACCCCTCGGGCTCCGAAGAGGGAGCAGTACTTC. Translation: CATPRAPKREQYF.

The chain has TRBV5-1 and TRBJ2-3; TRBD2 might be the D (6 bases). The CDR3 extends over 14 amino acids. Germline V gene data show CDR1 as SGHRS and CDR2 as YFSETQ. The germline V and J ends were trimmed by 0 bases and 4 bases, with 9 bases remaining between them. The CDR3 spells CASSLAGGADTQYF. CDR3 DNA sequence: TGCGCCAGCAGCTTGGCCGGGGGAGCAGATACGCAGTATTTT.

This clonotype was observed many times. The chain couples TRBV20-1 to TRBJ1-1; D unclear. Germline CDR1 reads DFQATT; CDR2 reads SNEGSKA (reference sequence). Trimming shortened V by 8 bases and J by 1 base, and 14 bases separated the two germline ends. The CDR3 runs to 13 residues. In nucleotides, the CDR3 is TGCAGTCCTTATCATGGGGAGAACACTGAAGCTTTCTTT. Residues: CSPYHGENTEAFF.

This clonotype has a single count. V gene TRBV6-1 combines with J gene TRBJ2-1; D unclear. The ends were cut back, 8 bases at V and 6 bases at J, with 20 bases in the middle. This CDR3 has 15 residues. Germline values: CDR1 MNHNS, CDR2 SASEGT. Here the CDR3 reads CASGPRDSRSNEQFF. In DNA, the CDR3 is TGTGCCAGCGGGCCGAGAGACTCTCGGTCCAATGAGCAGTTCTTC.

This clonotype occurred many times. The CDR3, as DNA: TGCAGTGCTAGAGACTTACAGGGGGCGTCCGAGCAGTACTTC. Amino acid sequence: CSARDLQGASEQYF. The chain links TRBV20-1 to TRBJ2-7; 9 bases line up with TRBD1. This CDR3 spans 14 amino acids. The germline CDR1 and CDR2 sequences are DFQATT and SNEGSKA (reference sequence). The trim removed 0 bases at V and 6 bases at J, leaving 6 bases unmatched.

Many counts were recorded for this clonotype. The CDR3 loop reads CSVLQGVGGGYTF. The CDR3 DNA reads TGCAGCGTTCTGCAGGGGGTTGGGGGTGGCTACACCTTC. The chain is built from TRBV29-1 and TRBJ1-2, with TRBD1 identical over 7 bases. The germline CDR1 and CDR2 sequences are SQVTM and ANQGSEA. The CDR3 covers 13 residues. The trim removed 5 bases at V and 7 bases at J, leaving 10 bases unmatched.

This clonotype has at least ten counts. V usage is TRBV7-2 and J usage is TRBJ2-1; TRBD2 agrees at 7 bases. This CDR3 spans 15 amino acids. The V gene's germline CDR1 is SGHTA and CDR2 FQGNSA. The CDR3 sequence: CSAGEGPGSYNEQFF. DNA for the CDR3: TGTTCGGCGGGAGAGGGACCGGGATCCTACAATGAGCAGTTCTTC. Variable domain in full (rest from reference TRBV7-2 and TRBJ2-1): GAGVSQSPSNKVTEKGKDVELRCDPISGHTALYWYRQSLGQGLEFLIYFQGNSAPDKSGLPSDRFSAERTGGSVSTLTIQRTQQEDSAVYLCSAGEGPGSYNEQFFGPGTRLTVL.

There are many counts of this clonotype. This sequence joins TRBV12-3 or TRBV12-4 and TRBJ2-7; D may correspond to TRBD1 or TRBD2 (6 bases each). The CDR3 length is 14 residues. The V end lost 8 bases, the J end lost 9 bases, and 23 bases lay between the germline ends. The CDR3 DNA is TGTGCCAGCGGTACCGCGGGACAAGAGCTACGGCAGTACTTC. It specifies CASGTAGQELRQYF.

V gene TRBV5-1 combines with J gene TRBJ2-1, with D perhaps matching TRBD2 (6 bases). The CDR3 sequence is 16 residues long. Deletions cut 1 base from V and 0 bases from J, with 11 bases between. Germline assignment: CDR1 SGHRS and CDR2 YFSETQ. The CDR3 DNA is TGCGCCAGCAGCTTGAACCGGGGGTACTCCTACAATGAGCAGTTCTTC. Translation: CASSLNRGYSYNEQFF.

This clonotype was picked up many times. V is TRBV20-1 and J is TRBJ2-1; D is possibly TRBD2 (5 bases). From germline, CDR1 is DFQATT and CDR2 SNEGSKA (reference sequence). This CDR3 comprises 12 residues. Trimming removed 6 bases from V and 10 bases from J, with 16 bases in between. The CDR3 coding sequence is TGCAGTGCCCCGGACCGCCCGGGGGAGCAGTTCTTC. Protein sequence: CSAPDRPGEQFF.

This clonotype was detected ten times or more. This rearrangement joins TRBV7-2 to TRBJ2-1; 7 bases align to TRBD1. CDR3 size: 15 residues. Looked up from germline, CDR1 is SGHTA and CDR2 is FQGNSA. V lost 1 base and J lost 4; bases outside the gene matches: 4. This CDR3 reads CASSLDGTAYNEQFF. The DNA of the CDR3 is TGTGCCAGCAGCTTAGATGGGACAGCTTACAATGAGCAGTTCTTC.

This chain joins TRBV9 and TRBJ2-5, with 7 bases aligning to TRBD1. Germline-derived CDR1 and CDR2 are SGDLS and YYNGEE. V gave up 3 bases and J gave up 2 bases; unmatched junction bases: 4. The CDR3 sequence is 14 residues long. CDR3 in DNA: TGTGCCAGCAGCGCCTCGACAGGGCAAGAGACCCAGTACTTC. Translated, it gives CASSASTGQETQYF.

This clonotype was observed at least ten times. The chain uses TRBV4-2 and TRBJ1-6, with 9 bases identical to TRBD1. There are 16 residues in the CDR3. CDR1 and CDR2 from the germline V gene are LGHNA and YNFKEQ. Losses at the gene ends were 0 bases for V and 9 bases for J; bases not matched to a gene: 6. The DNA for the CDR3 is TGTGCCAGCAGCCAAGATGGGACAGGGACCGGTTCACCCCTCCACTTT. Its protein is CASSQDGTGTGSPLHF.

Here the CDR3 DNA reads TGTGCCAGCAGTTCCACCCGGGGGCGCGAGCAGTACTTC. Its protein product is CASSSTRGREQYF. V usage is TRBV28 and J usage is TRBJ2-7; D may match TRBD1 or TRBD2 (6 bases each). V lost 4 bases and J lost 6, with 13 bases in between. Germline V gives CDR1 MDHEN, CDR2 SYDVKM. CDR3 length equals 13 residues.

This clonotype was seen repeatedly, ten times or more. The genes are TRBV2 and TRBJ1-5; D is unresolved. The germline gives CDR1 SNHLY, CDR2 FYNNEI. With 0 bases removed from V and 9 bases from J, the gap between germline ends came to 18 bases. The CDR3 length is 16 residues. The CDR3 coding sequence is TGTGCCAGCAGTGAAGCGACGGGCATTGGGAGTAGGCCCCAGCATTTT. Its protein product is CASSEATGIGSRPQHF.